This T cell receptor (beta chain) was obtained from a study of blood T cell repertoires in COVID-19. For the study at large: COVID-19 samples from acute and convalescent phases originated in the United States, Italy and Spain.

V was shortened by 6 bases and J by 0 bases, with 18 bases between the two germline ends. CDR1 is KGHSH, CDR2 LQKENI, per germline. The CDR3 has 16 residues. Original processing methods: Amplifying reference gene primers gave estimates of nucleated cell counts. Measured with immunoSEQ multiplex PCR; TCRdb has only the in-frame clones, and not every one. V, J and clone size are taken as reported in that table, and D and trimming were inferred from the DNA itself. Altogether about 200,000 clones are present, 88% being singletons, with the ten largest covering approximately 4.4%. The receptor's source is a human donor in a cohort sampled during active COVID-19. The chain recombines TRBV18 with TRBJ2-7; D is perhaps TRBD2 (6 bases). What was sequenced was peripheral blood. CDR3 nucleotide sequence: TGTGCCAGCTCCCCCGGTCGGGGGTTAGGCTCCTACGAGCAGTACTTC. It is translated as CASSPGRGLGSYEQYF.